Below, 14 T cell receptor beta chains from the same sample are listed, as sequenced in a study of T cells in tuberculosis. Thawed, overnight-rested PBMC were stained with GMM-loaded CD1B tetramer, viability dye and anti-CD3, then sorted. CD1B tetramers were loaded with Rhodococcus equi-derived C32 glucose monomycolate. Repertoires were generated with immunoSEQ multiplex PCR, while TCRdb's copy carries only in-frame clones and drops some. The sample lists approximately 57,000 clones; roughly 88% were seen once. Sequencing was carried out using CD1b-GMM tetramer-negative cells sorted from PBMCs. The origin of the receptors is an adult woman with latent tuberculosis.

This chain connects TRBV30 to TRBJ2-1, with 9 positions matching TRBD2. The CDR3 is made up of 13 amino acids. CDR1 GTSNPN and CDR2 SVGIG come from the germline V gene (reference sequence). After removal of 3 bases from V and 9 bases from J, the junction contained 6 bases not matched to a gene. CDR3 amino acids: CAWRLAGFSEQFF. CDR3 coding DNA: TGTGCCTGGAGGCTAGCGGGATTTAGTGAGCAGTTCTTC.

V usage is TRBV29-1 and J usage is TRBJ2-3; 9 bases fit TRBD2. Germline assignment: CDR1 SQVTM and CDR2 ANQGSEA. V gave up 3 bases and J gave up 0 bases; unmatched junction bases: 4. The length of the CDR3 is 15 residues. The CDR3 loop reads CSVDGLAISTDTQYF. In DNA form, the CDR3 reads TGCAGCGTTGATGGACTAGCGATCAGCACAGATACGCAGTATTTT.

J is TRBJ2-3 and V is TRBV30; 9 positions agree with TRBD2. The J segment lost 9 bases and the V segment lost 2 bases, leaving 3 bases of the junction unmatched. The CDR3 extends over 12 amino acids. CDR1 and CDR2 from the germline V gene are GTSNPN and SVGIG (reference sequence). This chain's CDR3 is CAWSWTSETQYF. In DNA, the CDR3 is TGTGCCTGGAGTTGGACTAGCGAAACGCAGTATTTT.

CDR3 sequence (DNA): TGTGCCTGGACAGAAGGGGGCCCTAATCAGCCCCAGCATTTT. It translates to CAWTEGGPNQPQHF. The rearrangement links TRBV30 to TRBJ1-5, with 7 bases aligning to TRBD1. The trim removed 4 bases at V and 4 bases at J, leaving 7 bases unmatched. The CDR3 is made up of 14 amino acids. Germline V lookup: CDR1 GTSNPN, CDR2 SVGIG (reference sequence).

The genes are TRBV7-8 and TRBJ2-5; 12 bases are shared with TRBD2. The end of the DNA fits TRBJ2-7 better, so the J call may be wrong. There are 15 residues in the CDR3. Germline-derived CDR1 and CDR2 are SGHVS and FQNEAQ. The CDR3 nucleotides are TGTGCCAGCAGCCCGACTAGCGGGAGCACCTACGAGCAGTACTTC. Its protein product is CASSPTSGSTYEQYF.

This clone was observed a few times. J is TRBJ2-7 and V is TRBV2; 8 nucleotides match TRBD1. J was trimmed by 4 bases and V by 2 bases; bases with no gene match: 4. Germline loops: CDR1 SNHLY, CDR2 FYNNEI. The CDR3 covers 14 residues. Here the CDR3 DNA reads TGTGCCAGCAGTGAACAGGGGGCTCTTTACGAGCAGTACTTC. Translating gives CASSEQGALYEQYF.

The J gene is TRBJ2-3, the V gene TRBV30, with 7 positions matching TRBD2. The CDR3 has 15 amino acids. J lost 5 bases, V lost 4 bases, and 12 bases had no gene match. Germline CDR1 reads GTSNPN; CDR2 reads SVGIG (reference sequence). The CDR3 DNA reads as TGTGCCTGGACCGACGGGGCTAGCGGAGAAGATACGCAGTATTTT. Its protein product is CAWTDGASGEDTQYF.

This chain links TRBV27 with TRBJ2-7, with TRBD1 matching 7 bases. The V gene end was trimmed by 6 bases and the J gene end by 3 bases; junction bases not matched to a gene: 11. Germline V gene sequence: CDR1 MNHEY, CDR2 SMNVEV (reference sequence). The CDR3 loop spans 15 amino acids. CDR3 amino acids: CASSRDRDSLYEQYF. The CDR3 DNA is TGTGCCAGCAGCCGGGACCGGGACAGCCTCTACGAGCAGTACTTC.

Concerning this clone: Germline and junction disagree at one end, which may indicate a read error. The chain couples TRBV5-1 to TRBJ2-3; D is uncertain. The CDR3 loop spans 14 amino acids. The germline gives CDR1 SGHRS, CDR2 YFSETQ. CDR3 amino acids: CVSSPSFISDTQYF. Here the CDR3 DNA reads TGCGTCAGCAGCCCGAGTTTTATCTCAGATACGCAGTATTTT.

V usage is TRBV7-3 and J usage is TRBJ2-1; 8 bases are a match to TRBD1. V was pared by 5 bases and J by 3 bases, with 6 bases of the junction left unmatched. The CDR3 sequence is 15 residues long. The germline V gene encodes CDR1 SGHTA and CDR2 FQGTGA. This CDR3 is CASSPRQGSYNEQFF. As DNA, the CDR3 is TGTGCCAGCAGCCCGAGACAGGGGAGCTACAATGAGCAGTTCTTC.

This chain connects TRBV7-2 to TRBJ1-2; TRBD1 matches at 8 bases. This CDR3 has 13 amino acids. Trimming took 5 bases from V and 8 from J; bases not matched to a gene: 7. CDR1 SGHTA and CDR2 FQGNSA come from the germline V gene. The CDR3 sequence: CASSPDRDGGYTF. CDR3 in DNA: TGTGCCAGCAGCCCGGACAGGGACGGGGGCTACACCTTC. The full variable domain, its missing parts supplied by reference TRBV7-2 and TRBJ1-2, is GAGVSQSPSNKVTEKGKDVELRCDPISGHTALYWYRQSLGQGLEFLIYFQGNSAPDKSGLPSDRFSAERTGGSVSTLTIQRTQQEDSAVYLCASSPDRDGGYTFGSGTRLTVV.

The CDR3 sequence is CAWRGQLNTEAFF. The DNA of the CDR3 is TGTGCCTGGAGGGGACAGTTGAACACTGAAGCTTTCTTT. The chain carries TRBV30 and TRBJ1-1, with 7 positions matching TRBD1. Germline V gives CDR1 GTSNPN, CDR2 SVGIG (reference sequence). Trimming at V came to 3 bases and at J to 0 bases, leaving 1 base not matched to a gene. This CDR3 spans 13 amino acids.

V and J are TRBV25-1 and TRBJ2-3; TRBD2 matches 9 bases. V was clipped by 5 bases and J by 3 bases; unmatched bases: 9. Germline CDR1 and CDR2: MGHDK and SYGVNS. The CDR3 covers 16 residues. The CDR3 region has the DNA TGTGCCAGCAGTCGGGGTAGCGGGGGTAAGACAGATACGCAGTATTTT. Protein product: CASSRGSGGKTDTQYF.

The J gene is TRBJ1-2, the V gene TRBV6-5; a weak D match, TRBD1 (5 bases). Germline V lookup: CDR1 MNHEY, CDR2 SVGAGI. The ends were cut back, 0 bases at V and 4 bases at J, with 9 bases in the middle. The CDR3 consists of 14 residues. The CDR3: CASSYSIGGYGYTF. The CDR3 nucleotides are TGTGCCAGCAGTTACTCCATCGGGGGCTATGGCTACACCTTC.